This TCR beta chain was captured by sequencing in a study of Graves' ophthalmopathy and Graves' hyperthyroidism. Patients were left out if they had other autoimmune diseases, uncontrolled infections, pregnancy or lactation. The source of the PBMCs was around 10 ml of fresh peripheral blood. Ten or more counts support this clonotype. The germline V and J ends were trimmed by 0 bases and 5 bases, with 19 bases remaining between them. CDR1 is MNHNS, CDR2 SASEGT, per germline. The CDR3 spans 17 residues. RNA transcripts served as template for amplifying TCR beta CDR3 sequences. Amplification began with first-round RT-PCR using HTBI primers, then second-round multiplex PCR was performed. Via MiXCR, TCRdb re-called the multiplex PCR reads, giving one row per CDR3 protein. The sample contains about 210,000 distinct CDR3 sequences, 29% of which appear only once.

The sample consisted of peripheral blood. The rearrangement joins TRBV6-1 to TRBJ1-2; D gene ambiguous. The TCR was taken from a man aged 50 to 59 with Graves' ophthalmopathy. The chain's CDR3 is CASSEARFIPGPYGYTF. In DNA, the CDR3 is TGTGCCAGCAGTGAAGCGCGGTTCATCCCAGGTCCATATGGCTACACCTTC.